Reported below is one T cell receptor (beta chain). The CDR3 loop spans 11 amino acids. Germline-derived CDR1 and CDR2 are SGHNT and YENEEA. V was trimmed by 5 bases and J by 5 bases, leaving 6 bases between them. Clones were sequenced by immunoSEQ multiplex PCR, and TCRdb holds only the in-frame ones, with some missing. The table records approximately 100,000 clones, around 90% of them present only once. The data belong to a study of OX40 agonist ivuxolimab in advanced cancers. The chain couples TRBV11-3 to TRBJ1-1; D gene ambiguous. Sequencing was performed on CD4+ or CD8+ T cells sorted from blood, taken in a trial of the OX40 agonist ivuxolimab. The receptor comes from an adult with an advanced solid tumor such as melanoma, head and neck, liver or kidney cancer. The CDR3, as DNA: TGTGCCAGCAGCCAAGCTACTGAAGCTTTCTTT. Protein: CASSQATEAFF.